This T cell receptor beta chain emerged from a study of OX40 agonist ivuxolimab in advanced cancers. Study conclusions and caveats: The CD4+ and CD8+ T cells in the blood had expanded clonally by week 6 at 0.1 to 3.0 mg/kg. Some of the nonresponding patients also showed low levels of normalized T-cell clonal expansion.

Points on this clone: Its matching antigen is unknown.

Assay used: immunoSEQ multiplex PCR; TCRdb lists only in-frame clones, some missing. The sample includes roughly 19,000 clones, 79% seen only once; the top ten take more than 25%. The germline V gene encodes CDR1 MDHEN and CDR2 SYDVKM. Trimming took off 2 bases at V and 4 bases at J, with 14 bases between the two ends. This CDR3 is built from 15 residues. Sequencing was performed on CD4+ or CD8+ T cells sorted from blood, taken in a trial of the OX40 agonist ivuxolimab. The receptor's source is an adult with an advanced solid tumor such as melanoma, head and neck, liver or kidney cancer. This chain uses TRBV28 with TRBJ1-2; D might be TRBD1 (6 bases). In DNA form, the CDR3 reads TGTGCCAGCAGTTTACGGGGGCCCTACTTCTATGGCTACACCTTC. Its translation is CASSLRGPYFYGYTF.